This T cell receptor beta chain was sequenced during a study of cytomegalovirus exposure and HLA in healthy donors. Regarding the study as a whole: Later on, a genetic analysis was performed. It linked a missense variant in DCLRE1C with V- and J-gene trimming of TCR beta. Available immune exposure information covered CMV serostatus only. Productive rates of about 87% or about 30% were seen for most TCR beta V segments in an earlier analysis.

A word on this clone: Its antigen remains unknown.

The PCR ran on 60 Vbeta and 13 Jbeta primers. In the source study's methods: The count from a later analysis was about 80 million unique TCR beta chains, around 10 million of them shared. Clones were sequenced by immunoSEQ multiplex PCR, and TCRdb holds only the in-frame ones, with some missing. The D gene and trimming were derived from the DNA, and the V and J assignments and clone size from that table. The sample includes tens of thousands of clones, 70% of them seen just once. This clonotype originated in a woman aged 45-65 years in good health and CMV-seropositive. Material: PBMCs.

CDR3 in amino acids: CASSLGTGDEKLFF. The CDR3 coding sequence is TGTGCCAGCAGCTTGGGGACAGGGGACGAAAAACTGTTTTTT. The V gene is TRBV7-9, the J gene TRBJ1-4; TRBD1 aligns across 10 bases. In germline, CDR1 is SEHNR, CDR2 FQNEAQ (reference sequence). The CDR3 extends over 14 amino acids. With 3 bases clipped from V and 8 bases from J, the junction kept 3 bases outside the gene matches.